The TCR beta chain described here comes from a study of blood T cell repertoires in COVID-19. Study as a whole: Whether acute or convalescent, the COVID-19 samples came from the United States, Italy and Spain. The cDNA or gDNA used as material had been derived from T cells, B-cell-depleted T cells, or PBMCs.

In the authors' methods: Estimation of nucleated cell counts was performed using reference gene primer amplification. The data were produced by immunoSEQ multiplex PCR, yet TCRdb's version contains in-frame clones alone and is incomplete. V, J and clone size were drawn from that table, and D and trimming were deduced from the DNA. This sample has 260,000 or so clones, with about 80% found just once. The V and J ends lost 9 bases and 4 bases respectively, with 4 bases between them. Germline assignment: CDR1 LNHDA and CDR2 SQIVND (reference sequence). This CDR3 is 9 amino acids long. This clone has only one observation.

This clonotype was obtained from a human donor in a cohort sampled during active COVID-19. The source material was peripheral blood. The rearrangement links TRBV19 to TRBJ2-7; no definite D call. In DNA, the CDR3 is TGTGCCAGCTTGTACGAGCAGTACTTC. It specifies CASLYEQYF.